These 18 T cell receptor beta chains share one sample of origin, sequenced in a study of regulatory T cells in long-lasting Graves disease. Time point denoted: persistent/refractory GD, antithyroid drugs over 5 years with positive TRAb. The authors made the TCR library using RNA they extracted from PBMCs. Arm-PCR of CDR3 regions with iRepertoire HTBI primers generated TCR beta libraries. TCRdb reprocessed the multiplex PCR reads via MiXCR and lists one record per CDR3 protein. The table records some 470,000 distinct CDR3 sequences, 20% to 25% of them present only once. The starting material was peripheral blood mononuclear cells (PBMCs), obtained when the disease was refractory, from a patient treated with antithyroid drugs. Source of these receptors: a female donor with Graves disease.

In DNA form, the CDR3 reads TGTGCCAGCAGCCCCGGACAGGGGTTTTATCAGCCCCAGCATTTT. This gives the protein CASSPGQGFYQPQHF. J is TRBJ1-5 and V is TRBV9; TRBD1 aligns across 9 bases. The germline V gene encodes CDR1 SGDLS and CDR2 YYNGEE. Losses at the gene ends were 4 bases for V and 5 bases for J; bases not matched to a gene: 7. The CDR3 is 15 residues long.

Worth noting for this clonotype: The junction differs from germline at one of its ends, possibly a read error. CDR3 coding DNA: TGTGCCGGCAGCTTATGGGACGAAACTGAAGCTTTCTTT. It encodes CAGSLWDETEAFF. The chain employs TRBV7-2 and TRBJ1-1, with D maybe TRBD1 (5 bases). Germline V gene sequence: CDR1 SGHTA, CDR2 FQGNSA. The CDR3 runs 13 residues. The variable domain in full, with the rest retrieved from reference TRBV7-2 and TRBJ1-1, is GAGVSQSPSNKVTEKGKDVELRCDPISGHTALYWYRQSLGQGLEFLIYFQGNSAPDKSGLPSDRFSAERTGGSVSTLTIQRTQQEDSAVYLCAGSLWDETEAFFGQGTRLTVV.

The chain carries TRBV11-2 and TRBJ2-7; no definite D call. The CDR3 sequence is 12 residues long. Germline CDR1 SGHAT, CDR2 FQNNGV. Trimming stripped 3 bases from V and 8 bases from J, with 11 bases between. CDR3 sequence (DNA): TGTGCCAGCAGCTTTTGGGCGGCTCAGCAGTACTTC. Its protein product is CASSFWAAQQYF.

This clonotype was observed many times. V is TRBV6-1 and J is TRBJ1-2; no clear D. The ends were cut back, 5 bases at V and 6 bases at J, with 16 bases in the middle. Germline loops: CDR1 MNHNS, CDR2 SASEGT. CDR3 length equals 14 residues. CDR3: CASSPGDNFHGYTF. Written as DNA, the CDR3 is TGTGCCAGCAGTCCAGGCGACAATTTCCATGGCTACACCTTC.

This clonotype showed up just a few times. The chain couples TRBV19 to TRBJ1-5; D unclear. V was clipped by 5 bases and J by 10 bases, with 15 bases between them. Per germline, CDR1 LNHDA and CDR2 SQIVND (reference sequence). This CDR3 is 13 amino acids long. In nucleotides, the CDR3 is TGTGCCAGTAGTCCGAGGGAGTCTTCCCCCCAGCATTTT. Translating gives CASSPRESSPQHF.

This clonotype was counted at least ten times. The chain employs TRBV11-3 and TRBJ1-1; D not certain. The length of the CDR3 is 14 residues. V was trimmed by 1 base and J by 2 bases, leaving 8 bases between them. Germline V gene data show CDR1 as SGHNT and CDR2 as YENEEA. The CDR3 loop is CASSLGVINTEAFF. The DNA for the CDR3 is TGTGCCAGCAGCTTAGGGGTAATCAACACTGAAGCTTTCTTT.

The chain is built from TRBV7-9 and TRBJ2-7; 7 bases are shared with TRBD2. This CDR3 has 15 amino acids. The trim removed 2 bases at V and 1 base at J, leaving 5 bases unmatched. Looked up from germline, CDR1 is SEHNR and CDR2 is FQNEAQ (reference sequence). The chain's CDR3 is CASSLSAGESYEQYF. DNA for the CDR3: TGTGCCAGCAGCTTATCGGCGGGAGAATCCTACGAGCAGTACTTC.

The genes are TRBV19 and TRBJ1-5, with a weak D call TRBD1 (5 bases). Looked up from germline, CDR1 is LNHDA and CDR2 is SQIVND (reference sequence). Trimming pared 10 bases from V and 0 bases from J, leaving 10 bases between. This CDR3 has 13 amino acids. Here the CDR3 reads CATGALSNQPQHF. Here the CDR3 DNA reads TGTGCCACTGGGGCCCTTAGCAATCAGCCCCAGCATTTT.

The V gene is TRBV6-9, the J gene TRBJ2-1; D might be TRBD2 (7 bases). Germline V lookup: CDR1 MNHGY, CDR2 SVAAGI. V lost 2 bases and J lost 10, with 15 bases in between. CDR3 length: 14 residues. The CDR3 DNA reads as TGTGCCAGCAGTTATGGGGGGGCAGGGGACGAGCAGTTCTTC. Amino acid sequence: CASSYGGAGDEQFF.

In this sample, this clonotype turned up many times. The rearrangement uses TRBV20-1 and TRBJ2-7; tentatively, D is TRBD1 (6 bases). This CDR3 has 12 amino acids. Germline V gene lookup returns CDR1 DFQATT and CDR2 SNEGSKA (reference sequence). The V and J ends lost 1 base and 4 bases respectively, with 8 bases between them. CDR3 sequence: CSARVQGYEQYF. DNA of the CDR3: TGCAGTGCTAGAGTACAGGGTTACGAGCAGTACTTC.

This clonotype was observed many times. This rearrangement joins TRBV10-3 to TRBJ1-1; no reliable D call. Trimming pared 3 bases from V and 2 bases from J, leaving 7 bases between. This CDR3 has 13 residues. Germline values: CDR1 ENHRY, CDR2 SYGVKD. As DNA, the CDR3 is TGTGCCATCAGTGAACTGATTAACACTGAAGCTTTCTTT. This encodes CAISELINTEAFF.

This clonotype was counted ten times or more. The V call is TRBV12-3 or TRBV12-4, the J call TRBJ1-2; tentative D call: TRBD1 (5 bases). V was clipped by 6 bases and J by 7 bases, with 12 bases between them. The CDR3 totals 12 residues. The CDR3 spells CASRGTGFGYTF. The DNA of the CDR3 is TGTGCCAGCAGGGGGACGGGCTTTGGCTACACCTTC.

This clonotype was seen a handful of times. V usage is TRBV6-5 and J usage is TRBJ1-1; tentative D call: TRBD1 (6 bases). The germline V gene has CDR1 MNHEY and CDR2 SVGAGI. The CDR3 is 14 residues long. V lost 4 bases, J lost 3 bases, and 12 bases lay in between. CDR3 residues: CASSLASGDTEAFF. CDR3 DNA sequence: TGTGCCAGCAGTTTAGCGTCAGGGGACACTGAAGCTTTCTTT.

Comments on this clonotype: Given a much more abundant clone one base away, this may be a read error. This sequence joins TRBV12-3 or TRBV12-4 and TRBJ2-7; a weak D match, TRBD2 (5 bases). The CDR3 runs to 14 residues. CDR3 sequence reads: CPSSLAPQDYEQYF. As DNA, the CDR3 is TGTCCCAGCAGTTTAGCGCCACAAGACTACGAGCAGTACTTC.

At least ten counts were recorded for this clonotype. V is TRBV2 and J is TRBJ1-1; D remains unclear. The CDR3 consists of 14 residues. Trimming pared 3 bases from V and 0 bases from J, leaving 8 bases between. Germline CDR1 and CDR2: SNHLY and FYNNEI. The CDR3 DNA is TGTGCCAGCAGTGACGGGCAGTTGAACACTGAAGCTTTCTTT. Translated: CASSDGQLNTEAFF.

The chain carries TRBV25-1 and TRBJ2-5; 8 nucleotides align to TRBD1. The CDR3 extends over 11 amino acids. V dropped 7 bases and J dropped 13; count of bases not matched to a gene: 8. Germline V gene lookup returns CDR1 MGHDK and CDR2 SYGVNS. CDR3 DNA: TGTGCCAGCAAGTGGCAGGGGGCTTGGTACTTC. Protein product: CASKWQGAWYF.

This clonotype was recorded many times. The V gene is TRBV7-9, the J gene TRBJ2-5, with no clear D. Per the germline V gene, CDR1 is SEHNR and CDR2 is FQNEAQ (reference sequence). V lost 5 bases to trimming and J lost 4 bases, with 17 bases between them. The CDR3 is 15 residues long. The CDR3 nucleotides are TGTGCCAGCAGCCCCCCGGGTGGATCCTCAGAGACCCAGTACTTC. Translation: CASSPPGGSSETQYF.

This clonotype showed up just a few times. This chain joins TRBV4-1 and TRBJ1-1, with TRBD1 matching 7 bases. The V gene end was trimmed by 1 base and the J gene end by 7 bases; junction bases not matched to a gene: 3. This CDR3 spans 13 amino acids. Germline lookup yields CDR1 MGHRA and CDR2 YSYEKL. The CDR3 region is CASSQVGTDEAFF. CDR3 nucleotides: TGCGCCAGCAGCCAAGTTGGGACAGATGAAGCTTTCTTT.